The TCR beta chain described here comes from a study of blood T cell repertoires in COVID-19. Assay used: immunoSEQ multiplex PCR; TCRdb lists only in-frame clones, some missing. The data show about 120,000 clones, around 64% seen once. Germline V gives CDR1 MNHEY, CDR2 SVGAGI. V trimming: 2 bases; J trimming: 4 bases; junction bases outside the gene matches: 5. This CDR3 region has 16 residues. The sequence came from a human donor with acute or convalescent COVID-19. The donor label of this sample is uncertain. J is TRBJ2-2 and V is TRBV6-5; 9 nucleotides line up with TRBD1. Sample: peripheral blood. The CDR3 coding sequence is TGTGCCAGCAGTTACGAGGGACAGGGTCGCACCGGGGAGCTGTTTTTT. Its translation: CASSYEGQGRTGELFF.